This note documents a single TCR beta chain sequence. CDR3 size: 15 residues. Germline loops: CDR1 SGHVS, CDR2 FQNEAQ. V was cut by 3 bases and J by 0 bases, with 9 bases left in between. This sample is drawn from a study of blood T cell repertoires in COVID-19. On the study more broadly: Acute-phase and convalescent COVID-19 samples originated in the United States, Italy and Spain. In each case, the material was cDNA or gDNA derived from T cells, B-cell-depleted T cells, or PBMCs.

The authors' processing: Estimates of nucleated cell counts were drawn from the amplification of reference gene primers. Data came from immunoSEQ multiplex PCR; TCRdb stores just in-frame clones and leaves some out. V, J and clone size derive from that table, while D and trimming were established from the DNA sequence. The sample lists 130,000 to 150,000 clones, roughly 79% seen once, with roughly 8.3% in the top ten. Material for sequencing was peripheral blood. The source of this sequence is a human donor with acute or convalescent COVID-19. The donor label of this sample is uncertain. The V gene is TRBV7-8, the J gene TRBJ1-5, with D unclear. CDR3 nucleotides: TGTGCCAGCAGCTTGAACAAAAATAGCAATCAGCCCCAGCATTTT. This gives the protein CASSLNKNSNQPQHF.